These T cell receptor beta chains were read from a single sample in a study of identical twins. TCRdb independently ran MiXCR on the 5' RACE reads; one entry per CDR3 protein. Of about 250,000 distinct CDR3 sequences listed, 6.5% to 9% are singletons. These sequences were also reported in another study, on yellow fever vaccine responses in identical twins.

Sequenced: CD8+ T cells sorted from blood. The receptors originated from a woman aged 18-29 years in good health. Both conserved end residues are part of each CDR3. A D gene is named only where the DNA matches it firmly. Rows may omit the clone size; those that give it use once, few, many or a size class.

d_call	j_call	cdr3_length	v_call	clone_size	cdr3_aa	cdr3_nt
-	TRBJ2-7	13	TRBV29-1	-	CSVAGGNRYEQYF	TGCAGCGTTGCTGGGGGTAACAGATACGAGCAGTACTTC
-	TRBJ2-5	17	TRBV12-3/TRBV12-4	few	CASRPTIQQGPQETQYF	TGTGCCAGCAGACCAACAATCCAACAGGGACCGCAAGAGACCCAGTACTTC
TRBD1	TRBJ2-4	16	TRBV7-9	-	CASSLQSGTGRNIQYF	TGTGCCAGCAGCCTCCAATCCGGGACAGGGCGGAACATTCAGTACTTC
-	TRBJ1-5	15	TRBV9	many	CASSLDGGGFQPQHF	TGTGCCAGCAGCCTAGACGGGGGGGGTTTTCAGCCCCAGCATTTT
-	TRBJ2-2	14	TRBV6-5	many	CASSYWENTGELFF	TGTGCCAGCAGTTATTGGGAAAACACCGGGGAGCTGTTTTTT
-	TRBJ2-7	16	TRBV15	few	CATSSPDTLSLYEQYF	TGTGCCACCAGCAGTCCTGACACCCTTTCCCTCTACGAGCAGTACTTC
-	TRBJ2-2	14	TRBV2	many	CASSDRVRTGELFF	TGTGCCAGCAGTGATAGGGTTCGGACCGGGGAGCTGTTTTTT
TRBD1	TRBJ1-4	15	TRBV19	few	CASSIERQGLEKLFF	TGTGCCAGTAGTATTGAGAGACAGGGTTTGGAAAAACTGTTTTTT
-	TRBJ2-3	16	TRBV27	-	CASSISDVSSTDTQYF	TGTGCCAGCAGTATCTCGGACGTTTCTAGCACAGATACGCAGTATTTT
-	TRBJ2-2	12	TRBV12-3/TRBV12-4	medium-sized	CASSLVAGELFF	TGTGCCAGCAGTTTGGTAGCCGGGGAGCTGTTTTTT
-	TRBJ1-2	14	TRBV7-2	few	CASSLLTGFDGYTF	TGTGCCAGCAGCCTACTAACAGGGTTTGATGGCTACACCTTC
TRBD2	TRBJ2-1	14	TRBV2	many	CASATSGSYNEQFF	TGTGCCAGCGCCACTAGCGGATCCTACAATGAGCAGTTCTTC
-	TRBJ1-1	15	TRBV4-1	-	CASSLTDRSNTEAFF	TGCGCCAGCAGCCTAACGGACCGTTCGAACACTGAAGCTTTCTTT
-	TRBJ2-7	15	TRBV14	few	CASSHPLGDSYEQYF	TGTGCCAGCAGCCACCCGCTTGGCGACTCCTACGAGCAGTACTTC
-	TRBJ1-5	15	TRBV4-1	many	CASSQAEGGNQPQHF	TGCGCCAGCAGCCAAGCGGAAGGGGGCAATCAGCCCCAGCATTTT
-	TRBJ2-5	14	TRBV24-1	few	CATSDPGVQETQYF	TGTGCCACCAGTGACCCCGGAGTCCAAGAGACCCAGTACTTC
-	TRBJ1-2	14	TRBV7-9	-	CASSLAIGFYGYTF	TGTGCCAGCAGCTTAGCCATAGGTTTCTATGGCTACACCTTC
TRBD2	TRBJ2-5	15	TRBV7-7	few	CASTPGGGAQETQYF	TGTGCCAGCACCCCTGGCGGGGGGGCCCAAGAGACCCAGTACTTC
-	TRBJ2-6	18	TRBV5-1	-	CASSSRLTSSSGANVLTF	TGCGCCAGCAGCTCGCGACTAACGAGTTCCTCTGGGGCCAACGTCCTGACTTTC
-	TRBJ1-2	14	TRBV15	many	CATSRDTDPRGYTF	TGTGCCACCAGCAGAGATACGGACCCGCGTGGCTACACCTTC
-	TRBJ1-2	14	TRBV6-5	-	CASSLIAANYGYTF	TGTGCCAGCAGTTTGATAGCAGCTAACTATGGCTACACCTTC
-	TRBJ1-2	11	TRBV29-1	few	CSVEPGRSYTF	TGCAGCGTGGAACCAGGGAGGAGCTACACCTTC
-	TRBJ2-1	15	TRBV5-1	-	CASSLEGGNTDEQFF	TGCGCCAGCAGCTTGGAGGGGGGCAATACGGATGAGCAGTTCTTC
-	TRBJ2-3	17	TRBV5-4	-	CASSPIVGQWSTDTQYF	TGTGCCAGCAGCCCGATTGTAGGACAGTGGAGCACAGATACGCAGTATTTT
-	TRBJ2-3	14	TRBV6-4	-	CASSDGGDSNTQYF	TGTGCCAGCAGTGACGGAGGGGATTCAAATACGCAGTATTTT
-	TRBJ2-2	15	TRBV14	-	CASSGRDGYTGELFF	TGTGCCAGCAGCGGCCGGGACGGATACACCGGGGAGCTGTTTTTT
-	TRBJ2-1	12	TRBV24-1	many	CATGGLYNEQFF	TGTGCCACCGGAGGACTATACAATGAGCAGTTCTTC
-	TRBJ2-1	13	TRBV15	-	CATSGTNYNEQFF	TGTGCCACCAGCGGGACGAACTACAATGAGCAGTTCTTC
TRBD2	TRBJ2-1	14	TRBV12-3/TRBV12-4	few	CASWGGLAGREQFF	TGTGCCAGCTGGGGTGGGCTAGCGGGACGGGAGCAGTTCTTC
-	TRBJ2-5	14	TRBV28	many	CASSSSDRQETQYF	-
TRBD1	TRBJ2-5	14	TRBV6-5	-	CASSYSRGPETQYF	TGTGCCAGCAGTTACTCGAGGGGGCCTGAGACCCAGTACTTC
-	TRBJ2-1	14	TRBV12-3/TRBV12-4	many	CASSLHDPYNEQFF	TGTGCCAGCAGTTTGCACGATCCCTACAATGAGCAGTTCTTC